This T cell receptor (beta chain) is drawn from a study of T cell responses to AZD1222 COVID-19 vaccine. The germline V gene has CDR1 MDHEN and CDR2 SYDVKM. V lost 5 bases to trimming and J lost 4 bases; unmatched junction nucleotides: 13. The CDR3 spans 16 residues. This table comes from immunoSEQ multiplex PCR, and its TCRdb copy is limited to in-frame clones, with some not included. The data hold approximately 110,000 clones, with 89% observed a single time. The chain joins TRBV28 to TRBJ1-2, with 7 bases that match TRBD1. This sample comprised peripheral blood, obtained on day 0 of AZD1222 vaccination. The source of this sequence is an adult in good health. CDR3 protein: CASSRAGDSDLYGYTF. For the CDR3, the DNA is TGTGCCAGCAGTCGGGCTGGGGACAGCGATCTCTATGGCTACACCTTC.